This T cell receptor beta chain was obtained from a study of long-term antiretroviral therapy in people with HIV. Germline V gives CDR1 MNHNY, CDR2 SVGAGI (reference sequence). The CDR3 spans 16 residues. V lost 4 bases and J lost 10; bases outside the gene matches: 13. Donors each had at least one pre-ART PBMC sample and at least two post-ART ones. It was version v3.0 of the immunoSEQ assay that was run at survey level. Only in-frame clones appear in the TCRdb table, and some are missing; sequencing was by immunoSEQ multiplex PCR. The repertoire holds roughly 28,000 clones, more than 85% seen once, with under 5.5% in the top ten.

The sample here was unsorted PBMCs, taken 3.1 years after starting antiretroviral therapy. The rearrangement joins TRBV6-6 to TRBJ1-6, with 7 bases that match TRBD1. This TCR was sampled from a man younger than 35 with HIV. For the CDR3, the DNA is TGTGCCAGCAGTTCTACCGACAGGGTTCCTCCATCACCCCTCCACTTT. It translates to CASSSTDRVPPSPLHF.